The rows below give T cell receptor beta chains drawn from one sample of a study of identical twins. TCRdb reprocessed the 5' RACE reads with MiXCR, giving one entry per CDR3 protein. The data show over 200,000 distinct CDR3 sequences, more than 9% seen once. Sequenced input: memory T cells sorted from blood. All receptors derive from a man between 50 and 59 years old in good health. Both conserved end residues are part of each CDR3. The D gene is left open where the match is weak. Expanded clones are given a class, and other clones once, few, many or no size at all.

size: NA
J: TRBJ2-1
V: TRBV6-1
D: NA
CDR3: CASSEIGGSPNYEQFF
DNA: TGTGCCAGCAGTGAAATCGGAGGGAGCCCCAATTATGAGCAGTTCTTC

size: few
J: TRBJ2-7
V: TRBV16
D: TRBD1
CDR3: CASSQRGGQYYEQYF
DNA: TGTGCCAGCAGCCAGCGTGGGGGACAGTACTACGAGCAGTACTTC

size: many
J: TRBJ1-5
V: TRBV20-1
D: TRBD1
CDR3: CSATEQGAGTQHF
DNA: TGCAGTGCTACCGAACAGGGGGCGGGGACCCAGCATTTT

size: NA
J: TRBJ1-1
V: TRBV20-1
D: NA
CDR3: CSASPAGLDTEAFF
DNA: TGCAGTGCTAGCCCGGCAGGGTTGGACACTGAAGCTTTCTTT

size: many
J: TRBJ2-7
V: TRBV5-6
D: NA
CDR3: CASSLPGHSYEQYF
DNA: TGTGCCAGCAGCTTGCCGGGTCACTCCTACGAGCAGTACTTC

size: NA
J: TRBJ1-2
V: TRBV7-2
D: NA
CDR3: CASSSDRMYGYTF
DNA: TGTGCCAGCAGCTCGGACAGAATGTATGGCTACACCTTC

size: few
J: TRBJ2-7
V: TRBV5-6
D: NA
CDR3: CASSWPAGTRPYEQYF
DNA: TGTGCCAGCAGCTGGCCCGCGGGGACTCGACCCTACGAGCAGTACTTC

size: NA
J: TRBJ2-5
V: TRBV6-1
D: TRBD2
CDR3: CASTAWGGGETQYF
DNA: TGTGCCAGCACCGCCTGGGGGGGAGGAGAGACCCAGTACTTC

size: NA
J: TRBJ1-4
V: TRBV12-3/TRBV12-4
D: NA
CDR3: CASSFLGHPEKLFF
DNA: TGTGCCAGCAGTTTCTTGGGACACCCAGAAAAACTGTTTTTT

size: few
J: TRBJ2-3
V: TRBV12-3/TRBV12-4
D: NA
CDR3: CASSYYRGATYTDTQYF
DNA: TGTGCCAGCAGTTATTATCGGGGGGCGACGTACACAGATACGCAGTATTTT

size: NA
J: TRBJ2-7
V: TRBV20-1
D: TRBD1
CDR3: CSASGGGQGISYEQYF
DNA: TGCAGTGCTAGCGGGGGAGGACAGGGAATTTCCTACGAGCAGTACTTC

size: NA
J: TRBJ1-4
V: TRBV4-1
D: NA
CDR3: CASSQVSTRGEKLFF
DNA: TGCGCCAGCAGCCAAGTTTCGACGCGGGGGGAAAAACTGTTTTTT

size: many
J: TRBJ2-5
V: TRBV13
D: TRBD1
CDR3: CASSRDRGLGETQYF
DNA: TGTGCCAGCAGCAGGGACAGGGGGCTCGGAGAGACCCAGTACTTC

size: many
J: TRBJ1-5
V: TRBV12-3/TRBV12-4
D: NA
CDR3: CASRLRDADQPQHF
DNA: TGTGCCAGCAGATTGCGGGACGCAGATCAGCCCCAGCATTTT

size: many
J: TRBJ2-7
V: TRBV6-6
D: NA
CDR3: CASSPAGVGQYF
DNA: TGTGCCAGCAGTCCGGCCGGAGTGGGGCAGTACTTC

size: many
J: TRBJ2-7
V: TRBV10-3
D: TRBD2
CDR3: CAISDGLADSYEQYF
DNA: TGTGCCATCAGTGATGGACTAGCGGACTCCTACGAGCAGTACTTC

size: many
J: TRBJ1-6
V: TRBV9
D: NA
CDR3: CASSVGETDNSPLHF
DNA: TGTGCCAGCAGCGTAGGGGAGACAGATAATTCACCCCTCCACTTT

size: many
J: TRBJ2-3
V: TRBV24-1
D: TRBD1
CDR3: CATSDLGDRGTDTQYF
DNA: TGTGCCACCAGTGATTTGGGGGACAGGGGTACAGATACGCAGTATTTT

size: many
J: TRBJ1-3
V: TRBV5-6
D: NA
CDR3: CASSLGLRGRTGNTIYF
DNA: TGTGCCAGCAGCTTGGGTCTACGTGGCAGGACTGGAAACACCATATATTTT

size: NA
J: TRBJ2-1
V: TRBV7-2
D: NA
CDR3: CASKRGAGWDNEQFF
DNA: TGTGCCAGCAAACGGGGCGCGGGATGGGACAATGAGCAGTTCTTC

size: many
J: TRBJ2-7
V: TRBV4-1
D: NA
CDR3: CASTQGGGGFGYEQYF
DNA: TGCGCCAGCACCCAAGGAGGGGGCGGGTTTGGCTACGAGCAGTACTTC

size: NA
J: TRBJ1-6
V: TRBV18
D: NA
CDR3: CASSPGGSDSPLHF
DNA: TGTGCCAGCTCACCAGGGGGCTCAGATTCACCCCTCCACTTT

size: NA
J: TRBJ1-1
V: TRBV7-9
D: NA
CDR3: CASSPGRLNTEAFF
DNA: TGTGCCAGCAGCCCGGGACGGTTGAACACTGAAGCTTTCTTT

size: few
J: TRBJ2-5
V: TRBV7-6
D: NA
CDR3: CASSPTGRQTQYF
DNA: TGTGCCAGCAGCCCGACAGGAAGGCAGACCCAGTACTTC

size: few
J: TRBJ2-2
V: TRBV5-8
D: NA
CDR3: CASSHRATGELFF
DNA: TGTGCCAGCAGCCACAGGGCCACCGGGGAGCTGTTTTTT

size: many
J: TRBJ2-1
V: TRBV10-3
D: TRBD2
CDR3: CAISEPRQTGPWREGSDEQFF
DNA: TGTGCCATCAGTGAGCCCCGACAGACTGGGCCTTGGCGGGAGGGAAGCGATGAGCAGTTCTTC

size: many
J: TRBJ2-2
V: TRBV7-8
D: NA
CDR3: CASSLMGRPSGTGELFF
DNA: TGTGCCAGCAGCTTAATGGGACGGCCCTCGGGCACCGGGGAGCTGTTTTTT

size: few
J: TRBJ2-1
V: TRBV24-1
D: TRBD2
CDR3: CATGTSGNSYEQFF
DNA: TGTGCCACTGGGACTAGCGGCAATTCGTATGAGCAGTTCTTC

size: NA
J: TRBJ1-1
V: TRBV27
D: NA
CDR3: CASSSGFRNTEAFF
DNA: TGTGCCAGCAGTTCGGGCTTCAGGAACACTGAAGCTTTCTTT

size: NA
J: TRBJ1-6
V: TRBV4-3
D: NA
CDR3: CASSQDFPGHLNSPLHF
DNA: TGCGCCAGCAGCCAAGATTTTCCGGGACACCTTAATTCACCCCTCCACTTT

size: NA
J: TRBJ2-7
V: TRBV27
D: NA
CDR3: CASSPDGFVDYEQYF
DNA: TGTGCCAGCAGTCCGGACGGCTTCGTCGACTACGAGCAGTACTTC

size: many
J: TRBJ1-2
V: TRBV3-1
D: NA
CDR3: CASSQGAGNYGYTF
DNA: TGTGCCAGCAGCCAAGGGGCAGGGAACTATGGCTACACCTTC

size: few
J: TRBJ1-6
V: TRBV11-1
D: TRBD1
CDR3: CASSTTLGGQAGNSPLHF
DNA: TGTGCCAGCAGCACCACCCTAGGGGGACAGGCGGGGAATTCACCCCTCCACTTT

size: few
J: TRBJ1-1
V: TRBV29-1
D: NA
CDR3: CSVASGAHSTEAFF
DNA: TGCAGCGTTGCCTCAGGGGCGCATTCCACTGAAGCTTTCTTT

size: many
J: TRBJ2-5
V: TRBV5-1
D: TRBD1
CDR3: CASSLNRDRGAQYF
DNA: TGCGCCAGCAGCTTAAACCGGGACAGAGGAGCCCAGTACTTC

size: many
J: TRBJ2-7
V: TRBV18
D: NA
CDR3: CASSSGVHEQYF
DNA: TGTGCCAGCTCGTCAGGGGTACACGAGCAGTACTTC

size: NA
J: TRBJ2-5
V: TRBV6-2/TRBV6-3
D: TRBD2
CDR3: CASESGGRGTQYF
DNA: TGTGCCAGCGAAAGCGGGGGAAGAGGGACCCAGTACTTC

size: many
J: TRBJ2-7
V: TRBV2
D: NA
CDR3: CASRFTAYEQYF
DNA: TGTGCCAGCAGATTCACAGCCTACGAGCAGTACTTC

size: few
J: TRBJ2-1
V: TRBV5-6
D: TRBD2
CDR3: CASSSGLAGSFEQFF
DNA: TGTGCCAGCAGCTCCGGACTAGCGGGGTCCTTTGAGCAGTTCTTC

size: NA
J: TRBJ2-5
V: TRBV11-2
D: TRBD2
CDR3: CASSGGGGALETQYF
DNA: TGTGCCAGCAGCGGGGGCGGGGGGGCTCTAGAGACCCAGTACTTC

size: many
J: TRBJ2-7
V: TRBV4-3
D: NA
CDR3: CASSRGGEQYF
DNA: TGCGCCAGCAGCAGAGGAGGCGAGCAGTACTTC

size: few
J: TRBJ2-5
V: TRBV5-1
D: NA
CDR3: CASSGGAETQYF
DNA: TGCGCCAGCAGCGGGGGGGCGGAGACCCAGTACTTC

size: many
J: TRBJ2-3
V: TRBV4-1
D: NA
CDR3: CASSQGAPDTQYF
DNA: TGCGCCAGCAGCCAGGGGGCCCCAGATACGCAGTATTTT

size: many
J: TRBJ2-7
V: TRBV20-1
D: NA
CDR3: CSARGTEDYEQYF
DNA: TGCAGTGCTAGAGGGACAGAAGACTACGAGCAGTACTTC

size: few
J: TRBJ2-7
V: TRBV6-5
D: NA
CDR3: CASSYSWTEGEQYF
DNA: TGTGCCAGCAGTTACTCATGGACAGAAGGCGAGCAGTACTTC

size: many
J: TRBJ1-6
V: TRBV7-2
D: NA
CDR3: CASSLWAARPLHF
DNA: TGTGCCAGCAGCTTATGGGCCGCCCGACCCCTCCACTTT

size: NA
J: TRBJ2-1
V: TRBV29-1
D: NA
CDR3: CSVKGWGFSNEQFF
DNA: TGCAGCGTCAAGGGATGGGGGTTTAGCAATGAGCAGTTCTTC

size: NA
J: TRBJ2-7
V: TRBV30
D: TRBD2
CDR3: CAGVRSGRSYEQYF
DNA: TGTGCGGGGGTCAGGAGCGGGAGGAGCTACGAGCAGTACTTC

size: many
J: TRBJ2-1
V: TRBV6-2/TRBV6-3
D: NA
CDR3: CASSYSRVNEQFF
DNA: TGTGCCAGCAGTTACTCGCGGGTTAATGAGCAGTTCTTC

size: many
J: TRBJ2-1
V: TRBV12-3/TRBV12-4
D: TRBD2
CDR3: CASSIRASGVLYNEQFF
DNA: TGTGCCAGCAGTATACGGGCTAGCGGGGTTTTGTACAATGAGCAGTTCTTC